The 20 T cell receptor beta chains below were found in one sample sequenced in a study of T cells in Graves' hyperthyroidism and ophthalmopathy (dated by TCRdb to between 2018 and 2021). Libraries were built with multiplex PCR. The sequencing machine was an Illumina HiSeq 2000. The TCR beta CDR3 regions were amplified from the RNA transcripts. The first round of RT-PCR for the TCR CDR3 was performed with the HTBI primer set and the Qiagen OneStep RT-PCR kit. Starting from the raw public reads, TCRdb applied fastp trimming at Q25, assembled clones with MiXCR and retained in-frame beta chains. Every CDR3 protein is listed once, alongside the most common genes and DNA of its rows. This sample comprises approximately 420,000 distinct CDR3 sequences, just under 15% of them detected only once. The top ten clones comprise around a third of the sample. The sequencing sample was made of blood. These receptors all stem from a woman in her twenties or thirties with Graves' hyperthyroidism.

In the case of this clonotype: A read error may explain this, as a much larger clone is one base away. V and J are TRBV27 and TRBJ1-3; 7 bases fit TRBD1. CDR1 is MNHEY and CDR2 is SMNVEV in the germline V gene (reference sequence). The CDR3 sequence is 15 residues long. The V segment lost 3 bases and the J segment 2 bases; nucleotides outside the gene matches: 4. The CDR3 bases are TGTGCCAGCAGTTTGGACAGGAGGGCTGGAAACACCATATATTTT. It specifies CASSLDRRAGNTIYF.

This clonotype was counted many times. This sequence joins TRBV2 and TRBJ2-7, with 7 bases identical to TRBD2. J gave up 2 bases and V 4 bases, and 5 bases lay outside the gene matches. Per germline, CDR1 SNHLY and CDR2 FYNNEI. This CDR3 region has 14 residues. In nucleotides, the CDR3 is TGTGCCAGCAGTGTCGCGGGAGTAACCTACGAGCAGTACTTC. This codes for CASSVAGVTYEQYF.

The chain couples TRBV19 to TRBJ1-5; no clear D gene. V lost 3 bases and J 7 bases, leaving 10 bases between the germline ends. Germline-derived CDR1 and CDR2 are LNHDA and SQIVND (reference sequence). This CDR3 region has 13 residues. CDR3 nucleotide sequence: TGTGCCAGTAGTATTCTGGAAGCACAGCCCCAGCATTTT. It codes for CASSILEAQPQHF.

This clonotype was recorded at least ten times. The gene calls are TRBV6-1 and TRBJ1-5; possible D gene TRBD1, 6 bases. The ends were cut back, 9 bases at V and 2 bases at J, with 17 bases in the middle. Germline V gene lookup returns CDR1 MNHNS and CDR2 SASEGT. The CDR3 spans 15 residues. This chain's CDR3 is CASKMQGNGNQPQHF. The CDR3 coding sequence is TGTGCCAGTAAAATGCAGGGGAATGGCAATCAGCCCCAGCATTTT.

This chain connects TRBV6-1 to TRBJ1-5; D unclear. Trimming removed 2 bases from V and 8 bases from J, with 16 bases in between. CDR1 is MNHNS and CDR2 is SASEGT in the germline V gene. This CDR3 has 15 residues. The CDR3 DNA sequence: TGTGCCAGCAGTGAACACGGGTTACCAGACGAGCCCCAGCATTTT. This translates into CASSEHGLPDEPQHF.

This clonotype was observed a handful of times. This chain joins TRBV28 and TRBJ1-5, with D possibly being TRBD1 (5 bases). V was clipped by 3 bases and J by 4 bases, with 13 bases between them. This CDR3 spans 15 amino acids. Germline V gene sequence: CDR1 MDHEN, CDR2 SYDVKM. This CDR3 reads CASSLHAAGNQPQHF. The CDR3 DNA sequence: TGTGCCAGCAGTTTGCACGCAGCAGGGAATCAGCCCCAGCATTTT. Filled out from reference TRBV28 and TRBJ1-5, the complete variable domain reads DVKVTQSSRYLVKRTGEKVFLECVQDMDHENMFWYRQDPGLGLRLIYFSYDVKMKEKGDIPEGYSVSREKKERFSLILESASTNQTSMYLCASSLHAAGNQPQHFGDGTRLSIL.

This clonotype was counted ten times or more. This rearrangement joins TRBV2 to TRBJ2-1; 9 nucleotides match TRBD1. The CDR3 is 15 residues long. Germline-derived CDR1 and CDR2 are SNHLY and FYNNEI. With V trimmed by 3 bases and J by 8 bases, 8 bases remained unmatched. The CDR3 reads CASSDRGQGIDEQFF. For the CDR3, the DNA is TGTGCCAGCAGTGATAGGGGACAGGGTATCGATGAGCAGTTCTTC.

This clonotype was picked up many times. This chain links TRBV28 with TRBJ2-5; D gene unclear. Looked up from germline, CDR1 is MDHEN and CDR2 is SYDVKM. This CDR3 comprises 15 residues. Deletions cut 6 bases from V and 4 bases from J, with 18 bases between. The CDR3 spells CASSSRVSKAETQYF. The CDR3 DNA reads as TGTGCCAGCAGCTCCCGGGTCTCAAAAGCAGAGACCCAGTACTTC.

V is TRBV29-1 and J is TRBJ1-2; D is undetermined. Germline V gives CDR1 SQVTM, CDR2 ANQGSEA. The CDR3 sequence is 11 residues long. The ends were cut back, 6 bases at V and 6 bases at J, with 11 bases in the middle. In DNA form, the CDR3 reads TGCAGCGTCACCGAGCCACATGGCTACACCTTC. As protein: CSVTEPHGYTF.

This clonotype was counted at least ten times. The V call is TRBV6-1, the J call TRBJ1-5, with 9 bases fitting TRBD1. There are 16 residues in the CDR3. CDR1 is MNHNS and CDR2 is SASEGT in the germline V gene. The V and J ends lost 5 bases and 7 bases, in that order; junction bases with no gene match: 12. The CDR3 sequence: CASSPRGTGYGQPQHF. The CDR3, as DNA: TGTGCCAGCAGTCCCCGCGGGACAGGGTATGGCCAGCCCCAGCATTTT.

The table lists this clonotype with many counts. The chain combines TRBV10-3 with TRBJ1-2; D unresolved. The V gene's germline CDR1 is ENHRY and CDR2 SYGVKD. The length of the CDR3 is 13 residues. The V end was cut by 4 bases, the J end by 2 bases, with 8 bases between. This CDR3 is CAISGTENYGYTF. The CDR3 DNA follows: TGTGCCATCAGTGGGACCGAGAACTATGGCTACACCTTC.

This clonotype was seen only a few times. V is TRBV19 and J is TRBJ2-5; 12 bases line up with TRBD2. From germline, CDR1 is LNHDA and CDR2 SQIVND (reference sequence). V shed 2 bases and J 0 bases; nucleotides not matched to a gene: 7. The CDR3 is made up of 18 amino acids. This CDR3 is CASSIRTSGIGYQETQYF. CDR3 coding DNA: TGTGCCAGTAGTATAAGGACTAGCGGGATCGGTTACCAAGAGACCCAGTACTTC. The full variable domain, completed using reference TRBV19 and TRBJ2-5, is DGGITQSPKYLFRKEGQNVTLSCEQNLNHDAMYWYRQDPGQGLRLIYYSQIVNDFQKGDIAEGYSVSREKKESFPLTVTSAQKNPTAFYLCASSIRTSGIGYQETQYFGPGTRLLVL.

This clonotype was counted between two and nine times. This chain links TRBV24-1 with TRBJ2-1; D not certain. The CDR3 runs to 15 residues. V was shortened by 3 bases and J by 9 bases, with 17 bases between the two germline ends. The germline gives CDR1 KGHDR, CDR2 SFDVKD. The CDR3 DNA sequence: TGTGCCACCAGTGATGACAATAGGAACTATCGTGAGCAGTTCTTC. It is translated as CATSDDNRNYREQFF.

This clonotype was counted a few times. V is TRBV6-4 and J is TRBJ2-1; either TRBD1 or TRBD2 may fit D (5 bases each). Germline values: CDR1 MRHNA, CDR2 SNTAGT. V was pared by 6 bases and J by 5 bases, with 8 bases between. The CDR3 contains 12 residues. The chain's CDR3 is CASSRGHNEQFF. As DNA, the CDR3 is TGTGCCAGCAGCCGGGGCCACAATGAGCAGTTCTTC.

In this sample, this clonotype turned up many times. This rearrangement joins TRBV12-3 or TRBV12-4 to TRBJ2-5; tentatively, D is TRBD1 (5 bases). The CDR3 covers 15 residues. With 6 bases removed from V and 1 base from J, the gap between germline ends came to 15 bases. The CDR3 sequence is CASSPYLTVQETQYF. CDR3 sequence (DNA): TGTGCCAGCAGCCCTTACCTGACAGTCCAAGAGACCCAGTACTTC.

The chain has TRBV6-2 or TRBV6-3 and TRBJ1-5; D might be TRBD1 (5 bases). V dropped 0 bases and J dropped 1 base, with 13 bases sitting between them. The CDR3 runs 17 residues. Per the germline V gene, CDR1 is MNHEY and CDR2 is SVGEGT. The CDR3 protein is CASSYSGQGISNQPQHF. The CDR3 nucleotides are TGTGCCAGCAGTTACTCGGGGCAGGGCATAAGCAATCAGCCCCAGCATTTT.

This clonotype was seen at least ten times. The chain combines TRBV7-9 with TRBJ2-7; D gene unclear. The CDR3 has 12 residues. V lost 3 bases, J lost 2 bases, and 5 bases lay in between. Germline V lookup: CDR1 SEHNR, CDR2 FQNEAQ (reference sequence). The CDR3 loop is CASSFAAYEQYF. The CDR3 DNA reads TGTGCCAGCAGCTTTGCAGCCTACGAGCAGTACTTC.

This clonotype has ten or more counts. The J gene is TRBJ2-7, the V gene TRBV24-1, with D tentatively TRBD2 (5 bases). The germline V gene encodes CDR1 KGHDR and CDR2 SFDVKD. Trimming removed 1 base at V and 3 bases at J, with 12 bases between. This CDR3 has 15 amino acids. The CDR3 coding sequence is TGTGCCACCAGTGATTTCCAGAGCGGAGTCTACGAGCAGTACTTC. It yields the protein CATSDFQSGVYEQYF.

This chain joins TRBV28 and TRBJ2-3; D might be TRBD2 (6 bases). The CDR3 covers 15 residues. The germline V and J ends were trimmed by 6 bases and 0 bases, with 13 bases remaining between them. Per the germline V gene, CDR1 is MDHEN and CDR2 is SYDVKM. The DNA of the CDR3 is TGTGCCAGCAGCCGCGGGACCGCAAGCACAGATACGCAGTATTTT. It encodes CASSRGTASTDTQYF.

The table lists this clonotype with a few counts. The V gene is TRBV20-1, the J gene TRBJ2-1; D remains ambiguous. This CDR3 has 14 amino acids. Germline loops: CDR1 DFQATT, CDR2 SNEGSKA (reference sequence). Trimming stripped 6 bases from V and 5 bases from J, with 17 bases between. The CDR3 DNA reads TGCAGTGCCCGGACCATAACTCCTAACAATGAGCAGTTCTTC. It is translated as CSARTITPNNEQFF.